The T cell receptor (beta chain) under discussion was sequenced for a study of cytomegalovirus exposure and HLA in healthy donors. Study-level information: Of the donors genotyped, several hundred in all, 65% to 90% fell in the Caucasian-associated ancestry cluster. Study outcomes and limitations: It was reported that the classifier diagnosed cytomegalovirus status with high specificity and sensitivity in both the original and validation cohorts.

Note on this clone: Its specificity is unknown.

Healthy donors of bone marrow made up the group. V dropped 3 bases and J dropped 2; count of bases not matched to a gene: 5. Germline V lookup: CDR1 SGHKS, CDR2 YYEKEE (reference sequence). The CDR3 contains 15 residues. PCR used 60 Vbeta primers and 13 Jbeta primers. Profiled with immunoSEQ multiplex PCR; TCRdb holds only in-frame clones, not every one. Here the sample spans approximately 160,000 clones, approximately 80% being singletons. The gene calls are TRBV5-5 and TRBJ2-3; 8 nucleotides align to TRBD2. Sequences were obtained from PBMCs. The TCR originated in a woman aged 25 to 39 in good health and CMV-seronegative. CDR3: CASSSQGLVTDTQYF. CDR3 coding DNA: TGTGCCAGCAGCTCTCAGGGACTAGTCACAGATACGCAGTATTTT.